This is a list of T cell receptor beta chains from one sample in a study of T cells in Graves' hyperthyroidism and ophthalmopathy. TCRdb used MiXCR to reprocess the multiplex PCR reads, holding one entry per CDR3 protein. The top ten hold 40% to 50% of the sample, which has hundreds of thousands of distinct CDR3 sequences, around 20% seen once. The sample comprised blood. The receptor source for this set is a man aged 40-49 years with Graves' ophthalmopathy. The CDR3 runs from the conserved cysteine through the conserved F or W. A D gene is named only where the DNA matches it firmly. Size is stated for part of the rows, as once, few or many counts, or as a class when the clone is expanded.

D,J,V,size,CDR3
-,TRBJ1-2,TRBV2,few,CASFFRGSYGYTF
-,TRBJ1-1,TRBV5-1,-,CASSLAGYHAEAFF
-,TRBJ2-5,TRBV5-1,few,CASSFLPQGRETQYF
-,TRBJ2-7,TRBV18,many,CASSPAGTTPYEQYF
-,TRBJ2-1,TRBV5-1,-,CASSFPSRRVDYNEQFF
-,TRBJ2-1,TRBV6-1,few,CASSLTQGQGEQFF
-,TRBJ1-2,TRBV16,-,CASSHQDGWEGHTF
-,TRBJ2-6,TRBV12-3/TRBV12-4,-,CASLPSIGTSHSGANVLTF
-,TRBJ1-2,TRBV12-5,few,CASGSMPEGNYGYTF
-,TRBJ2-7,TRBV5-1,many,CASSQIGRGYEQYF
TRBD1,TRBJ1-2,TRBV28,few,CASSQTGGGGYTF
TRBD1,TRBJ1-6,TRBV5-1,few,CASSVGQGRNSPLHF
TRBD1,TRBJ1-6,TRBV12-5,-,CASGKGQGEGSPLHF
-,TRBJ2-5,TRBV30,few,CAGGGTQETQYF
-,TRBJ1-4,TRBV6-5,few,CASSYRQANEKLFF
-,TRBJ2-1,TRBV5-6,many,CASSSGTFSYNEQFF
TRBD1,TRBJ1-2,TRBV28,-,CASSEPSSGQGADYGYTF
TRBD1,TRBJ2-1,TRBV9,-,CASSADRGVSYNEQFF
TRBD2,TRBJ2-1,TRBV5-1,-,CASKGTSGNNEQFF
TRBD1,TRBJ2-2,TRBV18,few,CASSPGQFTNTGELFF
TRBD2,TRBJ2-3,TRBV25-1,few,CASSEGERGVVDTQYF
-,TRBJ2-1,TRBV20-1,few,CSARYNEQFF
TRBD1,TRBJ2-3,TRBV10-3,many,CAISGTGGTDTQYF
-,TRBJ1-1,TRBV7-8,few,CASSSILRGEVGTEAFF
-,TRBJ2-7,TRBV4-2,few,CASSQDLGDHEQYF
TRBD1,TRBJ2-7,TRBV12-3/TRBV12-4,-,CASSLGTGTKQYF
-,TRBJ1-5,TRBV27,-,CVSSEINQPQHF
TRBD1,TRBJ2-7,TRBV12-3/TRBV12-4,-,CASSPGQGEQYF
-,TRBJ2-7,TRBV19,-,CASSIDRSTTYEQYF
TRBD2,TRBJ2-1,TRBV5-1,few,CASSLEAGGPHNEQFF
-,TRBJ1-5,TRBV4-1,-,CASSRVGGNQPQHF
TRBD2,TRBJ2-1,TRBV11-3,few,CASSLGALTSGGHYNEQFF
-,TRBJ1-1,TRBV19,few,CASSSGTFVHRPEAFF
TRBD1,TRBJ1-5,TRBV7-8,many,CASSSTGGRQPQHF
TRBD1,TRBJ1-5,TRBV12-3/TRBV12-4,many,CASSQGQNQPQHF
TRBD2,TRBJ2-1,TRBV7-9,-,CASSPRTSGAYNEQFF
TRBD2,TRBJ2-5,TRBV4-1,few,CASSLGLAGVRETQYF
-,TRBJ1-2,TRBV29-1,few,CSVEDGHTNYGYTF
TRBD1,TRBJ2-2,TRBV7-8,few,CASRYRDSPAGELFF
-,TRBJ2-2,TRBV25-1,few,CASSDGSRVITGELFF
-,TRBJ2-3,TRBV13,few,CASSSDLPDTQYF
TRBD1,TRBJ2-7,TRBV20-1,many,CSARTGNTPYEQYF
TRBD1,TRBJ1-1,TRBV27,-,CASSLIGQGNLNTEAFF
-,TRBJ1-5,TRBV2,-,CASSKDSYNQPQHF
-,TRBJ1-6,TRBV2,many,CASSGVGGSSYNSPLHF
-,TRBJ2-1,TRBV7-9,many,CASSLKHEQFF
TRBD1,TRBJ1-5,TRBV20-1,-,CSATTGTGANQPQHF
-,TRBJ1-1,TRBV6-2/TRBV6-3,many,CASSQSGGPSTEAFF
TRBD1,TRBJ2-7,TRBV20-1,-,CSAALLRGTGEQYF
-,TRBJ2-1,TRBV10-3,-,CAISDSLRSYNEQFF
-,TRBJ2-1,TRBV6-2/TRBV6-3,few,CASRTSGISYNEQFF
TRBD1,TRBJ1-2,TRBV25-1,-,CASSESSPGTGGKGLYGYTF
TRBD1,TRBJ1-2,TRBV3-1,many,CASSQVGQGNYGYTF
-,TRBJ2-1,TRBV2,few,CASSENSQGQQFF
-,TRBJ2-2,TRBV7-3,many,CASSLGGASTGELFF
TRBD1,TRBJ2-7,TRBV6-2/TRBV6-3,many,CASSRRDSIREQYF
TRBD1,TRBJ2-7,TRBV20-1,-,CSASLRDSYSYEQYF
-,TRBJ2-1,TRBV7-2,many,CASSLKFSYNEQFF
TRBD2,TRBJ2-1,TRBV6-2/TRBV6-3,many,CASSWSGSSYNEQFF
TRBD1,TRBJ1-1,TRBV12-3/TRBV12-4,-,CASSPSDRARFF